What follows are 8 T cell receptor beta chains derived from one specimen sequenced in a study of shared clonotypes between healthy human individuals. Positively selected for CCR7, the CD45RO-negative cells used as naive CD8 cells excluded terminally differentiated effector memory CD45RA+ cells. TCRdb's table, derived via immunoSEQ multiplex PCR, lists solely in-frame clones and lacks some. This sample has around 1.9 million clones, with roughly 91% found just once. Sequencing used naive CD8+ T cells from PBMCs. These TCRs come from a man between 18 and 35 years old in good health. Some clones in this sample may be carry-over from other donors' samples.

V and J are TRBV7-9 and TRBJ2-1; TRBD1 agrees at 8 bases. The CDR3 sequence is 15 residues long. CDR1 is SEHNR and CDR2 is FQNEAQ in the germline V gene (reference sequence). Trimming at V came to 5 bases and at J to 2 bases, leaving 5 bases not matched to a gene. Here the CDR3 reads CASSARQGTYNEQFF. The CDR3 coding sequence is TGTGCCAGCAGCGCTCGACAGGGGACCTACAATGAGCAGTTCTTC.

This chain links TRBV9 with TRBJ2-1; perhaps TRBD1 as D (6 bases). With 4 bases removed from V and 4 bases from J, the gap between germline ends came to 24 bases. The CDR3 is made up of 18 amino acids. CDR1 is SGDLS, CDR2 YYNGEE, per germline. The CDR3 coding sequence is TGTGCCAGCAGCCTAATAGGGGGAGCTCGGGGCCCTTACAATGAGCAGTTCTTC. This translates into CASSLIGGARGPYNEQFF.

The chain couples TRBV4-1 to TRBJ2-7; no definite D call. The V gene's germline CDR1 is MGHRA and CDR2 YSYEKL. V lost 3 bases, J lost 6 bases, and 12 bases lay in between. The CDR3 loop spans 13 amino acids. CDR3 in DNA: TGCGCCAGCAGCCAGACGGTCAGTGTCGAGCAGTACTTC. This encodes CASSQTVSVEQYF.

With regard to this clone: Other DNA sequences of this sample code for an identical CDR3. J is TRBJ1-1 and V is TRBV27, with D uncertain. Germline V gene sequence: CDR1 MNHEY, CDR2 SMNVEV (reference sequence). The CDR3 contains 15 residues. Trimming left V 0 bases short and J 0 bases short, with 8 bases between. For the CDR3, the DNA is TGTGCCAGCAGTTTATCGAGCGGAGTGAACACTGAAGCTTTCTTT. This gives the protein CASSLSSGVNTEAFF.

The chain is built from TRBV7-9 and TRBJ2-5; 10 positions match TRBD2. This CDR3 spans 16 amino acids. Losses at the gene ends were 5 bases for V and 5 bases for J; bases not matched to a gene: 11. CDR1 and CDR2 (germline): SEHNR, FQNEAQ (reference sequence). CDR3 residues: CASSLTAGGPTETQYF. CDR3 sequence (DNA): TGTGCCAGCAGCCTAACAGCGGGAGGGCCGACGGAGACCCAGTACTTC.

The V call is TRBV19, the J call TRBJ2-7; possibly TRBD1 for D (5 bases). Trimming cost V 5 bases and J 2 bases, with 13 bases left between them. CDR1 LNHDA and CDR2 SQIVND come from the germline V gene (reference sequence). This CDR3 spans 14 amino acids. Here the CDR3 reads CASSWGIGTYEQYF. CDR3 bases: TGTGCCAGTAGTTGGGGCATAGGCACCTACGAGCAGTACTTC.

The V gene is TRBV29-1, the J gene TRBJ2-7, with 7 bases that match TRBD1. The germline V gene encodes CDR1 SQVTM and CDR2 ANQGSEA. The CDR3 consists of 13 residues. V lost 6 bases, J lost 0 bases, and 5 bases stayed unmatched. CDR3 loop: CSVQRQGSYEQYF. The CDR3 DNA sequence: TGCAGCGTCCAACGACAGGGCTCCTACGAGCAGTACTTC.

The chain employs TRBV12-5 and TRBJ2-2, with 11 bases lining up with TRBD2. Per germline, CDR1 LGHNT and CDR2 FRNRAP. The CDR3 sequence is 19 residues long. Unmatched junction bases numbered 11, after V lost 0 bases and J lost 5 bases. The CDR3 region has the DNA TGTGCTAGTGGTTTGGTCCCCCTTAGCGGGAGGGCCTGGACCGGGGAGCTGTTTTTT. Translating gives CASGLVPLSGRAWTGELFF.